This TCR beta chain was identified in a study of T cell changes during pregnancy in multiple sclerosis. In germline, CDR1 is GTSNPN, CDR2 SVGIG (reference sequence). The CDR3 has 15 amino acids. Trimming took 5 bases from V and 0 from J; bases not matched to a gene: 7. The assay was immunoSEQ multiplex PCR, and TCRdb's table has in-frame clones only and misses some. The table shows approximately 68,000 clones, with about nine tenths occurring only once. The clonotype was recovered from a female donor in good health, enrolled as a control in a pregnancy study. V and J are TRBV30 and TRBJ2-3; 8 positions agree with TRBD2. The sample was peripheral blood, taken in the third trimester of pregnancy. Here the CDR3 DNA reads TGTGCCTGGGCTGCGATAGCGGGGAGCACAGATACGCAGTATTTT. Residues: CAWAAIAGSTDTQYF.